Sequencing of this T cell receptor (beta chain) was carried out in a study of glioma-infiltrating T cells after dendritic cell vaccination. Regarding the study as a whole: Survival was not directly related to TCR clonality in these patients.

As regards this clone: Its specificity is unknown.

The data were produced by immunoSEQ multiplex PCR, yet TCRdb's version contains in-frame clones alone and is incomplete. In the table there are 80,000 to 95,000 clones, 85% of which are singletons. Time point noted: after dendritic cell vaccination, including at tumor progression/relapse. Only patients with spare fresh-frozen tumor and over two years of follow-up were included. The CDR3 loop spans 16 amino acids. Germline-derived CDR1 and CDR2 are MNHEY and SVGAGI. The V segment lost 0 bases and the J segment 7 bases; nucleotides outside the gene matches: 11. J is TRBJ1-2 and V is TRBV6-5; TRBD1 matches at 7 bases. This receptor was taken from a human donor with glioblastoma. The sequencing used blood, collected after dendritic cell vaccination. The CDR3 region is CASSYSARQGWAGYTF. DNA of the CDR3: TGTGCCAGCAGTTACTCGGCGCGACAGGGTTGGGCTGGCTACACCTTC.